This TCR beta chain is drawn from a study of T-cell memory formation after mild COVID-19 (dated by TCRdb to the early 2020s). Describing the broader study: TCR sequence clusters from the two donors were found to be largely donor specific. Two young, previously healthy adult volunteers, one female and one male, were included in the cohort. In a couple of donors, T-cell clones that expanded and contracted after mild COVID-19 were tracked by sequencing TCRalpha and TCRbeta repertoires over time.

As concerns this clonotype: Its binding antigen is unknown. No quality values exist for individual bases; no much larger clone is one base distant.

Overall study results and their limits: The second-wave clones that peaked on day 37 were not confirmed to be SARS-CoV-2 specific. Only a couple of mild cases were covered in the study, and larger cohorts including severe cases with pre-infection samples were considered necessary. Contracting CD4+ clones were located mainly in the CM and EM memory subsets, whereas CD8+ clones were found to be enriched in EMRA. The detection of some responding clones in pre-infection memory suggests that pre-existing cross-reactive memory T cells joined the SARS-CoV-2 response. Clones contracting from day 15 to 85 had balanced CD4/CD8 phenotypes, while a second wave expanding from day 15 to 37 was biased towards CD4+.

Ficoll-Paque density gradient centrifugation was used to isolate PBMCs. Trimming accounts for 5 bases at V and 7 bases at J, while the number of junction bases matched to no gene is 3. The CDR1 and CDR2 encoded by the germline V gene (reference sequence) are SGHAT and FQDESV. Including cysteine and phenylalanine, the CDR3 has 12 amino acids. The entry retains the CDR3 DNA only, 36 bases that are in frame from base 1. The instrument was an Illumina NovaSeq 6000. cDNA libraries for TCRalpha and TCRbeta were prepared by 5'RACE using constant-segment primers, with sample barcodes and unique molecular identifiers added. Trizol reagent was used to extract RNA from every sample. The libraries were amplified in two PCR steps, and the second step added a second sample barcode and Illumina TruSeq adapters. Libraries were sequenced on an Illumina NovaSeq with 2 x 150 bp paired-end reads. Concerning the study's data processing: Reads were demultiplexed and collapsed into UMI-guided consensus sequences with migec v1.2.7. Using mixcr v2.1.11, UMI consensuses were aligned to TRA and TRB V and J templates and then assembled into clonotypes. A clonotype was counted as expanded or contracted only when both edgeR and NoisET called the clonotype significant, with the noise models trained on biological replicates. For edgeR calls, the thresholds were a false discovery rate-adjusted p below 0.01 and a log2 fold-change of 1. PCA with hierarchical clustering of max-normalized trajectories of the 1000 most abundant clonotypes was used as exploratory dynamics analysis. Each responding clone was given a CD4 or CD8 phenotype based on the CD4+ and CD8+ repertoires, which had been sequenced separately. TCRdb trimmed the raw reads at Q25, called clones with MiXCR and kept productive beta chains. Rows are unified per CDR3 protein, each entry keeping the most common DNA and genes. What appears here as the V and J calls and clone size reflects TCRdb's work, not the paper's. In all, the sample holds 150,000 to 200,000 distinct CDR3 sequences, and around a tenth of those were seen once. Together, the top ten hold about 3.5% of the sample.

This chain is built from TRBV11-1 and TRBJ1-2; 8 bases in between match TRBD1. Sequences were obtained from PBMCs or a T cell subset sorted from them (not recorded which). The TCR was taken from a man younger than 35 who had mild COVID-19 (a few samples of this study predate the infection). The sample titles of this study are shuffled in the database, so cell type and time point are left out; the donor was told from shared clones. The nucleotides read TGTGCCAGCAGCCCCGGACAGGGTGGCTACACCTTC. This yields the protein CASSPGQGGYTF.